This T cell receptor (beta chain) comes out of a study of neurological immune-mediated disorders (dated 2019 in TCRdb). Study-wide context: The study compared peripheral blood TCR-beta repertoires of HTLV-I-associated myelopathy (HAM/TSP) patients, multiple sclerosis patients and healthy controls using UMI-based sequencing. Each longitudinal HAM/TSP and healthy donor was sampled at 3 time-points spaced at 3-40 month intervals. Alongside PBMC samples, the set of approximately 100 TCR-beta libraries contained longitudinal samples, technical triplicates, and paired CD4+ and CD8+ T-cell subsets that had been sorted. The cohort included about 66 subjects: roughly 15 with HAM/TSP, about 34 with multiple sclerosis, and approximately 20 healthy controls.

This clonotype was found a few times. The specificity of this receptor is unknown. No qualities accompany the bases; no much larger clone lies one base away. To synthesize cDNA, template-switch 5'RACE was performed with a primer carrying a 10-nucleotide random unique molecular identifier so that each TCR transcript was tagged. Over 190 million TCR-beta sequences, covering 15-18 subjects, were produced in each sequencing run. Total RNA was extracted with the RNeasy kit. TCR-beta VDJ regions were amplified with primers for the TCR constant region and the 5'RACE anchor, using the KAPA Real-time Library Amplification kit. A first PCR added sample indexes and Illumina adaptors, and a second PCR then raised library yield. The roughly 650 bp TCR product was size-selected on a 2% E-gel SizeSelection system after Ampure bead purification. Library quality was checked on a Bioanalyzer, concentration was measured with Qubit, and libraries were quantified with the Kapa Library Quantification kit before pooling. An Illumina HiSeq 2500 was used to sequence the libraries paired-end at 2 x 150 bp. To increase sequence diversity, about 23-30% phiX was spiked into each library pool. On the authors' methods: The UMI-based MiGEC pipeline processed quality-filtered reads and removed over 90% of raw TCR sequences during error correction. VDJ genes were aligned to IMGT germline references, and clonotypes were defined by unique CDR3 amino acid sequence plus V-J genes. Clonal expansion, Shannon diversity and CDR3 relatedness (CalcPairwiseDistances, ClusterSamples) were evaluated with VDJtools, and phylogenetic trees were built with CLCbio workbench. Expanded clones were defined as having at least 8 unique UMIs, based on coefficient-of-variation modelling across technical triplicates. TCRdb redid the processing of the public reads, applying fastp at Q25 and MiXCR, and retained in-frame beta chains. Duplicate CDR3 protein sequences are folded into a single record with the most common DNA and genes. The V and J calls reflect TCRdb's pipeline rather than the authors' work. This sample comprises fewer than 110,000 distinct CDR3 sequences, roughly a tenth of them detected only once. The top ten constitute approximately 3.3% of the sample.

Taken with the paper, the label for time point translates to: longitudinal time-point 3. Libraries from unsorted PBMCs were made from 2 million PBMCs kept in RNAlater at -80 degrees C until RNA extraction. Peripheral blood was subjected to Ficoll-Hypaque density gradient centrifugation to isolate PBMCs, which were then cryopreserved in liquid nitrogen. V is clipped by 4 bases and J by 3 bases, and the sequence between their germline boundaries is 8 bases long. Including cysteine and phenylalanine, the CDR3 has 12 amino acids. Only CDR3 DNA is held: 36 bases, read in frame from base 1. Taken from the germline V gene, the CDR1 and CDR2 loops are SQVTM and ANQGSEA. Broad study findings and their caveats: TCR clonal expansion was highest in HAM/TSP patients and lowest in MS patients, with MS patients falling below even healthy controls. Across subjects, expanded clones never shared an identical CDR3 amino acid sequence, which suggests that the TCR-beta repertoires in every group were private.

Sample: PBMCs. Recombination linked TRBV29-1 to TRBJ2-3; too little of a D gene remains to name it. This clonotype was sampled from a female donor with HTLV-1-associated myelopathy (HAM/TSP). The CDR3 region reads CSVVVLTDTQYF. Read as DNA, the sequence is TGCAGCGTTGTCGTCCTGACAGATACGCAGTATTTT.